Listed here are 28 T cell receptor beta chains from one sample, sequenced in a study of blood T cells in healthy people across ages. A J-beta primer mix and a sample-barcoded 5' primer were used in a second PCR of roughly 6 to 11 cycles. TCRdb ran MiXCR on the 5' RACE reads and lists one entry per CDR3 protein. This sample has roughly 1,500,000 distinct CDR3 sequences, with about 40% found just once. Sample: blood. The receptors stem from a woman under 30 in good health.

The chain carries TRBV28 and TRBJ2-1, with TRBD2 as a possible D gene (6 bases). The CDR3 is 15 residues long. CDR1 and CDR2 (germline): MDHEN, SYDVKM. The V end was cut by 2 bases, the J end by 0 bases, with 8 bases between. CDR3 DNA sequence: TGTGCCAGCAGTTTAGCGGGGATCTCCTACAATGAGCAGTTCTTC. Protein product: CASSLAGISYNEQFF.

This clonotype was seen a handful of times. This chain uses TRBV7-9 with TRBJ2-3; D is possibly TRBD2 (6 bases). CDR3 length: 17 amino acids. With 7 bases removed from V and 0 bases from J, the gap between germline ends came to 20 bases. Germline CDR1 reads SEHNR; CDR2 reads FQNEAQ (reference sequence). The CDR3 bases are TGTGCCAGCACCACCACCATAGCGGCCCCTAGCACAGATACGCAGTATTTT. The encoded protein is CASTTTIAAPSTDTQYF.

The V gene is TRBV2, the J gene TRBJ1-6; 8 bases fit TRBD1. CDR1 and CDR2 (germline): SNHLY, FYNNEI. Losses at the gene ends were 5 bases for V and 9 bases for J; bases not matched to a gene: 6. The CDR3 is 14 residues long. The CDR3 DNA follows: TGTGCCAGCAGTCGACAGGGGAAGGGTTCACCCCTCCACTTT. Translation: CASSRQGKGSPLHF.

The chain combines TRBV5-1 with TRBJ1-5, with D possibly being TRBD1 (6 bases). The length of the CDR3 is 15 residues. Germline-derived CDR1 and CDR2 are SGHRS and YFSETQ. Trimming stripped 0 bases from V and 4 bases from J, with 11 bases between. As DNA, the CDR3 is TGCGCCAGCAGCTTGGCAGGGGTTCTGAATCAGCCCCAGCATTTT. Protein sequence: CASSLAGVLNQPQHF.

This clonotype was counted between two and nine times. This chain joins TRBV7-9 and TRBJ1-1, with unresolved D. Trimming pared 3 bases from V and 6 bases from J, leaving 11 bases between. Germline V gene lookup returns CDR1 SEHNR and CDR2 FQNEAQ (reference sequence). The CDR3 covers 13 residues. CDR3 amino acids: CASSFEEWAEAFF. CDR3 coding DNA: TGTGCCAGCAGCTTTGAAGAGTGGGCTGAAGCTTTCTTT.

This clonotype was observed at least ten times. The chain links TRBV4-1 to TRBJ2-1, with D perhaps matching TRBD1 or TRBD2 (5 bases each). There are 14 residues in the CDR3. The V and J ends lost 0 bases and 10 bases respectively, with 13 bases between them. Germline V gene lookup returns CDR1 MGHRA and CDR2 YSYEKL. The CDR3 loop reads CASSQELGTNEQFF. Written as DNA, the CDR3 is TGCGCCAGCAGCCAAGAGTTAGGGACGAACGAGCAGTTCTTC.

The chain recombines TRBV7-6 with TRBJ2-1; TRBD2 aligns across 7 bases. In germline, CDR1 is SGHVS, CDR2 FNYEAQ. Trimming at V came to 0 bases and at J to 12 bases, leaving 14 bases not matched to a gene. There are 16 residues in the CDR3. CDR3 sequence: CASSLAASGTSNVQFF. The CDR3 DNA is TGTGCCAGCAGCTTAGCGGCTAGCGGCACCAGCAACGTGCAGTTCTTC.

The rearrangement links TRBV7-9 to TRBJ2-5, with TRBD1 matching 7 bases. CDR3 length: 14 amino acids. V gave up 5 bases and J gave up 11 bases; unmatched junction bases: 14. Germline V gene sequence: CDR1 SEHNR, CDR2 FQNEAQ (reference sequence). This CDR3 reads CASSRGGLVDEQYF. The CDR3 DNA sequence: TGTGCCAGCAGCCGAGGGGGCTTGGTCGATGAGCAGTACTTC.

A note on this clonotype: A read error is possible here, since a much larger clone lies one base away. The chain recombines TRBV10-3 with TRBJ2-5; possibly TRBD1 for D (5 bases). This CDR3 has 15 residues. The germline V gene has CDR1 ENHRY and CDR2 SYGVKD. V shed 4 bases and J shed 0 bases, with 12 bases lying between them. The CDR3 nucleotides read TGTGCCATCAGTGTTGGCCTGGACAACCAAGAGACCCAGTACTTC. Amino acids: CAISVGLDNQETQYF.

In this sample, this clonotype turned up a few times. The rearrangement uses TRBV29-1 and TRBJ2-5; 8 bases are shared with TRBD2. Germline V gene data show CDR1 as SQVTM and CDR2 as ANQGSEA. There are 12 residues in the CDR3. Trimming took 8 bases from V and 3 from J; bases not matched to a gene: 5. CDR3 DNA sequence: TGCAGCACCATTAGCGGGGAAGAGACCCAGTACTTC. Amino acids: CSTISGEETQYF.

The genes are TRBV2 and TRBJ2-7, with a tentative D call TRBD1 (5 bases). This CDR3 contains 15 residues. V lost 2 bases and J 7 bases, leaving 18 bases between the germline ends. Germline values: CDR1 SNHLY, CDR2 FYNNEI. As DNA, the CDR3 is TGTGCCAGCAGTGAATTCGACAGTTCATACAATGAGCAGTACTTC. The encoded protein is CASSEFDSSYNEQYF.

The V call is TRBV29-1, the J call TRBJ2-7, with TRBD1 matching 8 bases. J gave up 7 bases and V 0 bases, and 8 bases lay outside the gene matches. CDR1 is SQVTM and CDR2 is ANQGSEA in the germline V gene. This CDR3 region has 14 residues. The CDR3 is CSVEDGRGRNEQYF. The CDR3 coding sequence is TGCAGCGTTGAAGACGGCAGGGGGCGGAATGAGCAGTACTTC.

The rearrangement links TRBV5-6 to TRBJ2-3, with D possibly being TRBD2 (5 bases). From germline, CDR1 is SGHDT and CDR2 YYEEEE. V was cut by 1 base and J by 1 base, with 10 bases left in between. The CDR3 runs 15 residues. Here the CDR3 DNA reads TGTGCCAGCAGCTTGATCAGCGGTCGCACAGATACGCAGTATTTT. Translated, it gives CASSLISGRTDTQYF. Drawing the rest from reference TRBV5-6 and TRBJ2-3, the complete variable domain is DAGVTQSPTHLIKTRGQQVTLRCSPKSGHDTVSWYQQALGQGPQFIFQYYEEEERQRGNFPDRFSGHQFPNYSSELNVNALLLGDSALYLCASSLISGRTDTQYFGPGTRLTVL.

The chain combines TRBV20-1 with TRBJ1-1; D not certain. Germline CDR1 is DFQATT and CDR2 is SNEGSKA (reference sequence). Trimming took 1 base from V and 1 from J, leaving 10 bases between them. This CDR3 region has 14 residues. The CDR3 nucleotides are TGCAGTGCTAGAGGGGCGGGGAAGAACACTGAAGCTTTCTTT. Translated: CSARGAGKNTEAFF.

This clonotype has a handful of counts. The CDR3 loop is CASRSNGETQYF. CDR3 bases: TGTGCCAGCAGGAGCAATGGAGAGACCCAGTACTTC. The rearrangement joins TRBV2 to TRBJ2-5, with D unresolved. This CDR3 comprises 12 residues. Trimming removed 6 bases from V and 4 bases from J, with 9 bases in between. Germline CDR1 SNHLY, CDR2 FYNNEI.

Regarding this clonotype: It may be a read error: a sequence one base away is much more abundant. The rearrangement links TRBV9 to TRBJ2-7; 11 nucleotides line up with TRBD1. Germline V gives CDR1 SGDLS, CDR2 YYNGEE. The CDR3 extends over 16 amino acids. CDR3 sequence: CAGSPNSGTGGYEQYF. The CDR3 coding sequence is TGTGCCGGCAGCCCGAACTCTGGGACAGGGGGGTACGAGCAGTACTTC.

The chain recombines TRBV12-3 or TRBV12-4 with TRBJ2-1; TRBD2 matches 8 bases. The J segment lost 7 bases and the V segment lost 6 bases, leaving 8 bases of the junction unmatched. The CDR3 consists of 14 residues. The CDR3: CASSQWGGRNEQFF. The CDR3 DNA is TGTGCCAGCAGCCAGTGGGGCGGGAGGAATGAGCAGTTCTTC.

The chain uses TRBV6-5 and TRBJ2-5; D is unclear. CDR3 size: 13 residues. Trimming cost V 5 bases and J 5 bases, with 12 bases left between them. Germline V CDR1 and CDR2: MNHEY, SVGAGI. The CDR3 is CASSLRASETQYF. The CDR3 bases are TGTGCCAGCAGTCTCCGGGCTAGTGAGACCCAGTACTTC.

The chain is built from TRBV6-5 and TRBJ2-5; 8 bases map to TRBD1. V gave up 8 bases and J gave up 3 bases; unmatched junction bases: 11. This CDR3 spans 15 amino acids. Germline V gene data show CDR1 as MNHEY and CDR2 as SVGAGI. CDR3 sequence: CASRQGDRNEETQYF. The CDR3 DNA follows: TGTGCCAGCCGCCAAGGGGACAGGAATGAAGAGACCCAGTACTTC.

The chain joins TRBV4-1 to TRBJ2-7, with 7 bases that match TRBD1. Germline V lookup: CDR1 MGHRA, CDR2 YSYEKL. The CDR3 sequence is 17 residues long. With V trimmed by 6 bases and J by 0 bases, 14 bases remained unmatched. The CDR3 DNA reads as TGCGCCAGCAGAGAGACGTTCCGGGACAGCCCCTCCTACGAGCAGTACTTC. Encoded protein: CASRETFRDSPSYEQYF.

The chain is built from TRBV20-1 and TRBJ2-7; D not resolved. The V end lost 3 bases, the J end lost 0 bases, and 9 bases lay between the germline ends. CDR1 and CDR2 (germline): DFQATT, SNEGSKA (reference sequence). The CDR3 contains 13 residues. CDR3 residues: CSASLGSSYEQYF. CDR3 bases: TGCAGTGCTAGTCTCGGAAGCTCCTACGAGCAGTACTTC.

This chain connects TRBV5-1 to TRBJ2-7; D is uncertain. Germline V gene lookup returns CDR1 SGHRS and CDR2 YFSETQ. This CDR3 spans 14 amino acids. Trimming cost V 0 bases and J 0 bases, with 7 bases left between them. The CDR3 spells CASSLDANSYEQYF. As DNA, the CDR3 is TGCGCCAGCAGCTTGGACGCGAACTCCTACGAGCAGTACTTC. The entire variable domain, with the rest obtained from reference TRBV5-1 and TRBJ2-7, is as follows: KAGVTQTPRYLIKTRGQQVTLSCSPISGHRSVSWYQQTPGQGLQFLFEYFSETQRNKGNFPGRFSGRQFSNSRSEMNVSTLELGDSALYLCASSLDANSYEQYFGPGTRLTVT.

The chain uses TRBV11-1 and TRBJ2-3; D possibly corresponds to TRBD1 (6 bases). V dropped 1 base and J dropped 1 base, with 30 bases sitting between them. Per the germline V gene, CDR1 is SGHAT and CDR2 is FQDESV (reference sequence). The CDR3 sequence is 22 residues long. The CDR3 sequence is CASSLGVTQIKQGFKGTDTQYF. In DNA form, the CDR3 reads TGTGCCAGCAGCTTAGGGGTGACTCAGATTAAACAGGGATTTAAGGGCACAGATACGCAGTATTTT.

Turning to this clonotype: This may come from a read error, since a much larger clone is one base off. The chain joins TRBV10-3 to TRBJ2-3, with unresolved D. The CDR3 is 11 residues long. Germline CDR1 ENHRY, CDR2 SYGVKD. Trimming shortened V by 5 bases and J by 4 bases, and 4 bases separated the two germline ends. The DNA for the CDR3 is TGTGCCATCAGTTTTGCAGATACGCAGTATTTT. As protein: CAISFADTQYF.

The chain combines TRBV29-1 with TRBJ2-3; no clear D gene. V lost 2 bases and J 2 bases, leaving 8 bases between the germline ends. The CDR3 sequence is 13 residues long. Germline assignment: CDR1 SQVTM and CDR2 ANQGSEA. CDR3 amino acids: CSVELRLTDTQYF. The CDR3 DNA reads TGCAGCGTTGAACTCCGTCTCACAGATACGCAGTATTTT.

The table lists this clonotype with a few counts. The chain recombines TRBV6-5 with TRBJ2-2; D assignment may be TRBD1 or TRBD2 (5 bases each). Deletions cut 7 bases from V and 6 bases from J, with 15 bases between. Germline CDR1 and CDR2: MNHEY and SVGAGI. The CDR3 has 14 amino acids. This CDR3 reads CASTRASGPGELFF. The CDR3 DNA reads as TGTGCCAGCACCCGGGCCTCGGGGCCCGGGGAGCTGTTTTTT.

This chain uses TRBV7-6 with TRBJ1-1; D not certain. The CDR3 is made up of 13 amino acids. V lost 1 base to trimming and J lost 8 bases, with 11 bases between them. Germline V gene sequence: CDR1 SGHVS, CDR2 FNYEAQ. This chain's CDR3 is CASSLGDNCEAFF. Here the CDR3 DNA reads TGTGCCAGCAGCTTAGGAGATAACTGCGAAGCTTTCTTT. The variable domain in full, completed from reference TRBV7-6 and TRBJ1-1, reads GAGVSQSPRYKVTKRGQDVALRCDPISGHVSLYWYRQALGQGPEFLTYFNYEAQQDKSGLPNDRFSAERPEGSISTLTIQRTEQRDSAMYRCASSLGDNCEAFFGQGTRLTVV.

The chain employs TRBV3-1 and TRBJ1-2; tentative D call: TRBD1 (6 bases). Germline CDR1 reads LGHDT; CDR2 reads YNNKEL (reference sequence). The CDR3 runs to 14 residues. Trimming removed 3 bases from V and 7 bases from J, with 15 bases in between. The CDR3 coding sequence is TGTGCCAGCAGCCAGGGGGGCCGGGATTCTGGCTACACCTTC. Its protein is CASSQGGRDSGYTF.